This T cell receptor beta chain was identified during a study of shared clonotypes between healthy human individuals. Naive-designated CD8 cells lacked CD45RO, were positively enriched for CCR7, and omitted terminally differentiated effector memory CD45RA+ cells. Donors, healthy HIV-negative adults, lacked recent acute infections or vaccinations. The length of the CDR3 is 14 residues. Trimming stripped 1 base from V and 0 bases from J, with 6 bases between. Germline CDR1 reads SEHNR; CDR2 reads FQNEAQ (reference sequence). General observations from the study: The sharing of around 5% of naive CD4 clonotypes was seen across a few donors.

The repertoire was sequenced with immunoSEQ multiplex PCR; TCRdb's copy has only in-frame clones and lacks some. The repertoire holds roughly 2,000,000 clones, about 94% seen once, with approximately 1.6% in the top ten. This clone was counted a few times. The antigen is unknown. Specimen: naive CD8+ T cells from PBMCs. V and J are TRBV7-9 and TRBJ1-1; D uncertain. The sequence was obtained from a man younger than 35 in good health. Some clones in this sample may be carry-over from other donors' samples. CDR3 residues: CASSLETMNTEAFF. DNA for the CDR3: TGTGCCAGCAGCTTAGAAACCATGAACACTGAAGCTTTCTTT.